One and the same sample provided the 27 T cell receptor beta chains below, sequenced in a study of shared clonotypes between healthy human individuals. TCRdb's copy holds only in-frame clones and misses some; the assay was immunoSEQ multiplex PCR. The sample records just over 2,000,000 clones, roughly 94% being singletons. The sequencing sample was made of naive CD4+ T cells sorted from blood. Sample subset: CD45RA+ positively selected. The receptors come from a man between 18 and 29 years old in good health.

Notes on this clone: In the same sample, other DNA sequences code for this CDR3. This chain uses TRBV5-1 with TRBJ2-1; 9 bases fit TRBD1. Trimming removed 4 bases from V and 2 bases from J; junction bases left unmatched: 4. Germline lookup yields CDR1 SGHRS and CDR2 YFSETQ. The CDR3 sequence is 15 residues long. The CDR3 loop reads CASSLTGGTYNEQFF. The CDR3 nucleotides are TGCGCCAGCAGCCTCACAGGGGGCACCTACAATGAGCAGTTCTTC.

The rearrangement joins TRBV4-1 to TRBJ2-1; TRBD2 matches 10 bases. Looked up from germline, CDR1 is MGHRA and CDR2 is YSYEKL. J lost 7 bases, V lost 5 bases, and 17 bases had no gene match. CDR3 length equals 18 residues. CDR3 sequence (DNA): TGCGCCAGCAGCATCGGACTAGCGGTTTATCGGGGCGGGAATGAGCAGTTCTTC. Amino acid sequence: CASSIGLAVYRGGNEQFF.

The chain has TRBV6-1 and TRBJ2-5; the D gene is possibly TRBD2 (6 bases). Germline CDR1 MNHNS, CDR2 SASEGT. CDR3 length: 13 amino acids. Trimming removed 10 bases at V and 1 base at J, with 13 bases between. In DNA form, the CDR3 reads TGTGCCACGTCCGGGACTCTCCAAGAGACCCAGTACTTC. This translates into CATSGTLQETQYF.

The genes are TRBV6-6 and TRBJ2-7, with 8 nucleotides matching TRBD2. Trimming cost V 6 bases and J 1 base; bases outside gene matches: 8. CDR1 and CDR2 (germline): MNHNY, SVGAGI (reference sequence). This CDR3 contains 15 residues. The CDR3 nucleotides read TGTGCCAGCAGAGCACCGGGACTAGGATCCTACGAGCAGTACTTC. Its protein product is CASRAPGLGSYEQYF.

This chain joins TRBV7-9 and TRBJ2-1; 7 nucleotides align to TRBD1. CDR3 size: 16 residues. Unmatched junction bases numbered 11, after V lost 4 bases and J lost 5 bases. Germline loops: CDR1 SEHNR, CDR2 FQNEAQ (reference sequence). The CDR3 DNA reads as TGTGCCAGCAGCTCCTCGACAGGGACCGGGCACAATGAGCAGTTCTTC. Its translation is CASSSSTGTGHNEQFF.

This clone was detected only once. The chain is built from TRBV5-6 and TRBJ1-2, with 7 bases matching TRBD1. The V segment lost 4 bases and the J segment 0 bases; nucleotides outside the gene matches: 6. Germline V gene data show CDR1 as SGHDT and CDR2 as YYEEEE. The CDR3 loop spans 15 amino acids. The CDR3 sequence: CASSPGDRTNYGYTF. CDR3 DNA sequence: TGTGCCAGCAGCCCGGGGGACAGAACTAACTATGGCTACACCTTC.

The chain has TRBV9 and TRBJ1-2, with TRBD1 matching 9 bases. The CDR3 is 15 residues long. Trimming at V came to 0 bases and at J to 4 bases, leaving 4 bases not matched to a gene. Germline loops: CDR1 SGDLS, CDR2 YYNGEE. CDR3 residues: CASSVGWGQGYGYTF. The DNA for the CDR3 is TGTGCCAGCAGCGTAGGTTGGGGACAGGGCTATGGCTACACCTTC.

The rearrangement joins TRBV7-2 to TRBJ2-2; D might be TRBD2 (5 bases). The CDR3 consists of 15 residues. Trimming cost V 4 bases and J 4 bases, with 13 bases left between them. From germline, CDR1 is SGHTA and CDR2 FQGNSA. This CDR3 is CASSSWTQTTGELFF. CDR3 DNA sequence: TGTGCCAGCAGCTCCTGGACTCAGACCACCGGGGAGCTGTTTTTT.

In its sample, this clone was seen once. CDR3 in amino acids: CASSEALSAGELFF. CDR3 bases: TGTGCCAGCAGTGAAGCGCTGAGTGCCGGGGAGCTGTTTTTT. This chain uses TRBV2 with TRBJ2-2; D gene uncertain. CDR1 and CDR2 from the germline V gene are SNHLY and FYNNEI. V lost 0 bases and J lost 6, with 8 bases in between. The CDR3 totals 14 residues.

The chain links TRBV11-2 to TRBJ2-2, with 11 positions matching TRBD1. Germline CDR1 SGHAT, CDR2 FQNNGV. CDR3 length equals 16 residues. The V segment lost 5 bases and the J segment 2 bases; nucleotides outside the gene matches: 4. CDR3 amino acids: CASSPGQGANTGELFF. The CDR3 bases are TGTGCCAGCAGCCCCGGACAGGGGGCAAACACCGGGGAGCTGTTTTTT.

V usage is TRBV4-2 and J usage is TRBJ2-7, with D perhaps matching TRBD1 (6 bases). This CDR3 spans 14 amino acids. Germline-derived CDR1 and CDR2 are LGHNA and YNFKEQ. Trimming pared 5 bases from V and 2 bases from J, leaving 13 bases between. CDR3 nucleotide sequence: TGTGCCAGCAGCACACAGGGCCCCACCTACGAGCAGTACTTC. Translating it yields CASSTQGPTYEQYF.

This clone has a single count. The CDR3 sequence is CASGPGRENYGYTF. The CDR3 DNA sequence: TGCGCCAGCGGGCCTGGACGGGAGAACTATGGCTACACCTTC. The chain combines TRBV10-2 with TRBJ1-2, with D unclear. Trimming removed 8 bases at V and 2 bases at J, with 15 bases between. Looked up from germline, CDR1 is WSHSY and CDR2 is SAAADI. CDR3 length: 14 amino acids.

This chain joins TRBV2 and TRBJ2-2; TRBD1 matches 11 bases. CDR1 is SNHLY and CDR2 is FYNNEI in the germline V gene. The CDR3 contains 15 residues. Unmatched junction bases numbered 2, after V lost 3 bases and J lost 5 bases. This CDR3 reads CASSEDRGLTGELFF. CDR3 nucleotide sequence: TGTGCCAGCAGTGAGGACAGGGGGCTTACCGGGGAGCTGTTTTTT. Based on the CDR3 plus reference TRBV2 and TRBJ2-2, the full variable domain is EPEVTQTPSHQVTQMGQEVILRCVPISNHLYFYWYRQILGQKVEFLVSFYNNEISEKSEIFDDQFSVERPDGSNFTLKIRSTKLEDSAMYFCASSEDRGLTGELFFGEGSRLTVL.

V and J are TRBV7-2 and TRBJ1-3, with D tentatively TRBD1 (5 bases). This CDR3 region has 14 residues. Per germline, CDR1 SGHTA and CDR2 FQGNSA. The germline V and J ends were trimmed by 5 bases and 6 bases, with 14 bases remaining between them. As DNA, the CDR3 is TGTGCCAGCAGCCCCTTTGGAGGGGAAAACACCATATATTTT. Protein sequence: CASSPFGGENTIYF.

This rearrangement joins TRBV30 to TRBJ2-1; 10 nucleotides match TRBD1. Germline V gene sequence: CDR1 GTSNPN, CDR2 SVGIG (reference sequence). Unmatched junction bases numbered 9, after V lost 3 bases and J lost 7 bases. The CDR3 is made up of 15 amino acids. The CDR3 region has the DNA TGTGCCTGGAGCCCGGGACAGGGGTATGGAAATGAGCAGTTCTTC. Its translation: CAWSPGQGYGNEQFF.

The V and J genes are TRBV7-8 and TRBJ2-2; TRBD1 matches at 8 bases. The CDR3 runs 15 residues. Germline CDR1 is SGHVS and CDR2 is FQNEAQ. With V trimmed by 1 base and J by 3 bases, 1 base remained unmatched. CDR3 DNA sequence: TGTGCCAGCAGCTTAGTGGACAGGGACACCGGGGAGCTGTTTTTT. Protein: CASSLVDRDTGELFF. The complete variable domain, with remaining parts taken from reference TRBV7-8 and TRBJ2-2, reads GAGVSQSPRYKVAKRGQDVALRCDPISGHVSLFWYQQALGQGPEFLTYFQNEAQLDKSGLPSDRFFAERPEGSVSTLKIQRTQQEDSAVYLCASSLVDRDTGELFFGEGSRLTVL.

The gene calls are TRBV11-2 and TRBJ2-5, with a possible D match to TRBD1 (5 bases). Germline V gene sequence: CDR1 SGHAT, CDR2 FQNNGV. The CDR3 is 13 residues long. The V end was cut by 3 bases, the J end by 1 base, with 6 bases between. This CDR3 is CASSLDTQETQYF. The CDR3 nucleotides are TGTGCCAGCAGCTTGGACACCCAAGAGACCCAGTACTTC.

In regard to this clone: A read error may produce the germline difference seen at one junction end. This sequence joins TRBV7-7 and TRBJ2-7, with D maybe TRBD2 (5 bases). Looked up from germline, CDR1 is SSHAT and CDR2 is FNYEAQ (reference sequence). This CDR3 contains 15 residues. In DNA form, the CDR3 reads TGTGCTAGCAGCTTAGGCCGGGGAGTACCCTACGAGCAGTACTTC. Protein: CASSLGRGVPYEQYF.

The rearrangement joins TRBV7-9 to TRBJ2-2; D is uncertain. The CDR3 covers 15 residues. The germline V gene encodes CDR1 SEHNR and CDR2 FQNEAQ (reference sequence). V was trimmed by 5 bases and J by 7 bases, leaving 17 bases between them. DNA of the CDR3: TGTGCCAGCAGCGTGGACCTGTTCCTGGGCGGGGAGCTGTTTTTT. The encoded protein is CASSVDLFLGGELFF.

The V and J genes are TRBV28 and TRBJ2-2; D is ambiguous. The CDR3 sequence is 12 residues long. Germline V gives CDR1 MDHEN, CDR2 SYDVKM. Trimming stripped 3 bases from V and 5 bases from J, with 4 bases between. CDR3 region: CASSFDTGELFF. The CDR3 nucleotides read TGTGCCAGCAGTTTCGATACCGGGGAGCTGTTTTTT. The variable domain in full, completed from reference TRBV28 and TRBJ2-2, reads DVKVTQSSRYLVKRTGEKVFLECVQDMDHENMFWYRQDPGLGLRLIYFSYDVKMKEKGDIPEGYSVSREKKERFSLILESASTNQTSMYLCASSFDTGELFFGEGSRLTVL.

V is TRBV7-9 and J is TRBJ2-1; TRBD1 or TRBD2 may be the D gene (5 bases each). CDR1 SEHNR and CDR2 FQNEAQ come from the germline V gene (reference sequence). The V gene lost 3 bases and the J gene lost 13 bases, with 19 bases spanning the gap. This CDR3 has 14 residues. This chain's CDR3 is CASSFMGTGPEQFF. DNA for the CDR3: TGTGCCAGCAGCTTTATGGGGACCGGGCCCGAACAGTTCTTC.

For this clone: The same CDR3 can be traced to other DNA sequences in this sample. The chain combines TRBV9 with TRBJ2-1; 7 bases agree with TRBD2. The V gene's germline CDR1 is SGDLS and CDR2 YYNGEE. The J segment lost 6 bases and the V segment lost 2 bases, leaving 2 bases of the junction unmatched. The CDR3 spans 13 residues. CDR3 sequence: CASSVGLVNEQFF. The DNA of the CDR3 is TGTGCCAGCAGCGTTGGACTAGTCAATGAGCAGTTCTTC.

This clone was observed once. CDR3: CASSPQGGDTGELFF. Written as DNA, the CDR3 is TGTGCCAGCAGTCCCCAGGGTGGTGACACCGGGGAGCTGTTTTTT. The chain joins TRBV2 to TRBJ2-2; TRBD1 is a possible D gene (5 bases). This CDR3 region has 15 residues. Per the germline V gene, CDR1 is SNHLY and CDR2 is FYNNEI. V lost 5 bases, J lost 3 bases, and 13 bases lay in between.

CDR3 region: CASSVTHNSYEQYF. For the CDR3, the DNA is TGTGCCAGCAGTGTAACCCATAACTCCTACGAGCAGTACTTC. V and J are TRBV6-1 and TRBJ2-7; D is uncertain. This CDR3 has 14 residues. Germline lookup yields CDR1 MNHNS and CDR2 SASEGT. Trimming cost V 4 bases and J 0 bases, with 10 bases left between them.

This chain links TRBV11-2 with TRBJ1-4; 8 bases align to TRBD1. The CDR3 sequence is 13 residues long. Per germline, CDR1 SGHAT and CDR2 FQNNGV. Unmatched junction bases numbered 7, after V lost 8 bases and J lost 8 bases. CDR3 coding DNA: TGTGCCAGCGCGACAGGGGTTAAGGAAAAACTGTTTTTT. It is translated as CASATGVKEKLFF.

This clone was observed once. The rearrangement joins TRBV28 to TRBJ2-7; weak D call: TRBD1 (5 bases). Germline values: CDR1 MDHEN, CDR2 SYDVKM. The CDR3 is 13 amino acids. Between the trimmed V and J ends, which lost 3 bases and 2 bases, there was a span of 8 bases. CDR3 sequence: CASSFGAAYEQYF. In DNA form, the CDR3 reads TGTGCCAGCAGTTTTGGGGCTGCCTACGAGCAGTACTTC.

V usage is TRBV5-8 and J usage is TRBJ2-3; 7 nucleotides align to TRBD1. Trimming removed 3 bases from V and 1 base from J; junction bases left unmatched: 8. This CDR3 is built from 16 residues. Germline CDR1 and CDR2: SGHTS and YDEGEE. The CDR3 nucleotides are TGTGCCAGCAGCTCCGGGGCAGGGGGAGGCACAGATACGCAGTATTTT. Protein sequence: CASSSGAGGGTDTQYF.